This TCR beta chain originates from a study of T cells in Graves' hyperthyroidism and ophthalmopathy. Germline lookup yields CDR1 MNHEY and CDR2 SVGAGI. This CDR3 region has 13 residues. V was pared by 6 bases and J by 4 bases, with 10 bases between. Amplification targeted TCR beta CDR3 regions from RNA transcripts. When the TCR CDR3 underwent first-round RT-PCR, the HTBI primer set was used. MiXCR, run by TCRdb on the multiplex PCR reads, gives a single entry per CDR3 protein. The sample gives about 280,000 distinct CDR3 sequences, less than 30% of which show up once; approximately 30% is in the top ten.

Sequenced sample: blood. The chain employs TRBV6-5 and TRBJ1-5; no reliable D call. This receptor was obtained from a man between 40 and 49 years old with Graves' hyperthyroidism that later progressed to Graves' ophthalmopathy. The CDR3 coding sequence is TGTGCCAGCAGCGCCTCGGGTAATCAGCCCCAGCATTTT. Protein: CASSASGNQPQHF.